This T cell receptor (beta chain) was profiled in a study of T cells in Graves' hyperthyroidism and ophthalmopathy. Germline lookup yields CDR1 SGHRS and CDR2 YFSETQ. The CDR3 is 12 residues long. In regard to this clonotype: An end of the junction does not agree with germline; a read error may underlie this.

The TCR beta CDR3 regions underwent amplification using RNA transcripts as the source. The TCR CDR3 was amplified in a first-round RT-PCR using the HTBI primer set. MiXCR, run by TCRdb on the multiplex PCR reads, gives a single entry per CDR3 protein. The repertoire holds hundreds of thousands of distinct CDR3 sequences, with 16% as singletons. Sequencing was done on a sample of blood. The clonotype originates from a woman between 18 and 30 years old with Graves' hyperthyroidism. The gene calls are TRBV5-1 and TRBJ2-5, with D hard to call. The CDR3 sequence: CASSPYQETRYF. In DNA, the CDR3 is TGCGCCAGCAGCCCCTACCAAGAGACCCGGTACTTC.